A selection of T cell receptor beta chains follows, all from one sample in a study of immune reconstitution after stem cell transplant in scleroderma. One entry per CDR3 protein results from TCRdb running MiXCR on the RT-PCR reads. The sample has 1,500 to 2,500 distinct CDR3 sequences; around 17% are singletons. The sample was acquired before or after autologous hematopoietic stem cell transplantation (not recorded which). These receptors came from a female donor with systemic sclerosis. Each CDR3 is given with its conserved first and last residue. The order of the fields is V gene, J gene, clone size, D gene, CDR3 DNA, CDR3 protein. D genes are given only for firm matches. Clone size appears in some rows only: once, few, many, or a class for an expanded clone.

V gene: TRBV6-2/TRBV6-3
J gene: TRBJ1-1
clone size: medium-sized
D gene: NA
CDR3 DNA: TGTGCCAGCGGGAAGAACACTGAAGCTTTCTTT
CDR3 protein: CASGKNTEAFF

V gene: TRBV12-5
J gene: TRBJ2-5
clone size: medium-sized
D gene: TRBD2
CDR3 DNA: TGTGCTAGTGGGAACAGCGGGAGTAAGACCCAGTACTTC
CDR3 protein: CASGNSGSKTQYF

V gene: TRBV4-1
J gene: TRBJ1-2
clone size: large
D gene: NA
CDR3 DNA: TGCGCCAGCAAACCGGACAGATTCGACTATGGCTACACCTTC
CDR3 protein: CASKPDRFDYGYTF

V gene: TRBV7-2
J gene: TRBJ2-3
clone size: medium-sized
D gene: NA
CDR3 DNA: TGTGCCAGCGGCACGGCAGATACGCAGTATTTT
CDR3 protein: CASGTADTQYF

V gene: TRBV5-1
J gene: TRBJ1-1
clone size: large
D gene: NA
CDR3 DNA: TGCGCCAGCAGCCCCCGGGAGGCCGGGATGAACACTGAAGCTTTCTTT
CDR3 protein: CASSPREAGMNTEAFF

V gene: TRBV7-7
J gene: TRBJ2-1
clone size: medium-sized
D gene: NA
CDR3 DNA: TGTGCCAGCAGCTTAATGGACAGTTCCTACAATGAGCAGTTCTTC
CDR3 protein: CASSLMDSSYNEQFF

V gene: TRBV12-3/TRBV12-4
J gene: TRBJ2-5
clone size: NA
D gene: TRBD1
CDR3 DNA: TGTGCCAGCAGTGTGGACAGGGAAGAGACCCAGTACTTC
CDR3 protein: CASSVDREETQYF

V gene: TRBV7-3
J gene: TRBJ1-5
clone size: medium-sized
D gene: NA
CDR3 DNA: TGTGCCAGCAGCTCTAGGGGAGAGAGTGGCAATCAGCCCCAGCATTTT
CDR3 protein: CASSSRGESGNQPQHF

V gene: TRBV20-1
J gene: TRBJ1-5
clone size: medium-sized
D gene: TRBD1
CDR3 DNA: TGCAGTGCTAGAGCCCCGACAGGGCCGTCCCAGCATTTT
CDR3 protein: CSARAPTGPSQHF

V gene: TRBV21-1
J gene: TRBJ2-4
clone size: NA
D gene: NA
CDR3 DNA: TGTGCCACCCCGACTGTAGCCAAAAACATTCAGTACTTC
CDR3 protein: CATPTVAKNIQYF

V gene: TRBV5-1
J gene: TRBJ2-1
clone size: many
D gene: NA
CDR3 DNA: TGCGCCAGCAGCTTTCCCTCAGATGAGCAGTTCTTC
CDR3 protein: CASSFPSDEQFF

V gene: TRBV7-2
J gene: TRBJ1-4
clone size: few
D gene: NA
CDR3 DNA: TGTGCCAGCAGCTTATCTTACTTGGAAAAACTGTTTTTT
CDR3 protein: CASSLSYLEKLFF

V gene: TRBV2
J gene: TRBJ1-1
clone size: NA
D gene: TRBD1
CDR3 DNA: TGTGCCAGCAGTGGACGGACAGGGCAAGTGGAAGCTTTCTTT
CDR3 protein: CASSGRTGQVEAFF

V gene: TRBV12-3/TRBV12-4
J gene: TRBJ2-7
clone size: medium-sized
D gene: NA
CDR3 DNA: TGTGCCAGCAGTTTCGGTAGGAGCGAGCAGTACTTC
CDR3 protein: CASSFGRSEQYF

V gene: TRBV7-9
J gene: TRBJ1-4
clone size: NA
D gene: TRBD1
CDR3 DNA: TGTGCCAGCAGATCTAGGACAGGGAATGAAAAACTGTTTTTT
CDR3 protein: CASRSRTGNEKLFF

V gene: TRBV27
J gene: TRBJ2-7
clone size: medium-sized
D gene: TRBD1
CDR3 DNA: TGTGCCAGCAGTTTATCGTCCGGGACAGGGGTCGAGCAGTACTTC
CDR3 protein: CASSLSSGTGVEQYF

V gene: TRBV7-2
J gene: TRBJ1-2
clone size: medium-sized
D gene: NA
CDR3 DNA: TGTGCCAGCAGCTTAGCGGAGGGAGATGGCTACACCTTC
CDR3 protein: CASSLAEGDGYTF

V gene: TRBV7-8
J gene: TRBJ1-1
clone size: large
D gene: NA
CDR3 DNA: TGTGCCAGCAGCCGAGGGGTGAACACTGAAGCTTTCTTT
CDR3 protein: CASSRGVNTEAFF

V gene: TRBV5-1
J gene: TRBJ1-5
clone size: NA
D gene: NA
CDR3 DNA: TGCGCCAGCAGGCCGGAACCCAATCAGCCCCAGCATTTT
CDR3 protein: CASRPEPNQPQHF

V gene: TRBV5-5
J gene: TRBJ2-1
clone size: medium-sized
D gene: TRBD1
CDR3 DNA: TGTGCCAGCAGCCTTCTGGGACAGGGGTTTAGTGAGCAGTTCTTC
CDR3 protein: CASSLLGQGFSEQFF

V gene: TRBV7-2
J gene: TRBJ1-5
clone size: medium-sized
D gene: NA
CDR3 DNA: TGTGCCAGCAGCTTAAATGGAGGGGGGGTGTATCAGCCCCAGCATTTT
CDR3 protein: CASSLNGGGVYQPQHF

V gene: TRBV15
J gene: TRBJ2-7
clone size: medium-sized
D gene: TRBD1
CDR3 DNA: TGTGCCACCAGCGACAGGGGGCGAACGATCTCCTACGAGCAGTACTTC
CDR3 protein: CATSDRGRTISYEQYF

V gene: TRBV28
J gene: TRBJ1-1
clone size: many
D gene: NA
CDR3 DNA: TGTGCCAGCCGACCTACGGGGGGGACTGAAGCTTTCTTT
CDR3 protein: CASRPTGGTEAFF

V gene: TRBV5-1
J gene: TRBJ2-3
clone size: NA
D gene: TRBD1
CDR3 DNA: TGCGCCAGCAGCTTGGAGGGACAGCCTAGCACAGATACGCAGTATTTT
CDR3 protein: CASSLEGQPSTDTQYF

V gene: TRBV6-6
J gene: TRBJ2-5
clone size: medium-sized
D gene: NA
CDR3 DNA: TGTGCCAGCAGTTACCAGGGAAGACAAGAGACCCAGTACTTC
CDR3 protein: CASSYQGRQETQYF

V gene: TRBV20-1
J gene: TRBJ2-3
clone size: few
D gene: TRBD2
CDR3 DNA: TGCAGTGCCCAAACACTAGCGGGGTACGAAGATACGCAGTATTTT
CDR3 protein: CSAQTLAGYEDTQYF

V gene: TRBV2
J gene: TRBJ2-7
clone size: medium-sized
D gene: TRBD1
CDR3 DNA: TGTGTCACCGGGACAGGAGGCTACGAGCAGTACTTC
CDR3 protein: CVTGTGGYEQYF

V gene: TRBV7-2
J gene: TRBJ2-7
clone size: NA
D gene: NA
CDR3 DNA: TGTGCCAGCAGCCCCGGACGTAACTCCTACGAGCAGTACTTC
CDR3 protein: CASSPGRNSYEQYF